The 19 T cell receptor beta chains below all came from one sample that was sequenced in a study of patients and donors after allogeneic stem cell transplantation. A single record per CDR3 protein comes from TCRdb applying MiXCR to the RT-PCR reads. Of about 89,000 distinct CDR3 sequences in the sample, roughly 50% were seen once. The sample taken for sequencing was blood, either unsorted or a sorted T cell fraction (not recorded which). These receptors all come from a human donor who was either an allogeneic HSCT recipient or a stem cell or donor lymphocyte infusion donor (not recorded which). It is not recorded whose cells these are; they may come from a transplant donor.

The chain's CDR3 is CASSEWGQNLRNEQFF. The CDR3 DNA reads TGCGCCAGCAGTGAATGGGGACAAAACTTACGCAATGAGCAGTTCTTC. This chain uses TRBV10-2 with TRBJ2-1, with D perhaps TRBD1 (6 bases). The CDR3 has 16 residues. Germline CDR1 reads WSHSY; CDR2 reads SAAADI. The V and J ends lost 3 bases and 6 bases respectively, with 18 bases between them.

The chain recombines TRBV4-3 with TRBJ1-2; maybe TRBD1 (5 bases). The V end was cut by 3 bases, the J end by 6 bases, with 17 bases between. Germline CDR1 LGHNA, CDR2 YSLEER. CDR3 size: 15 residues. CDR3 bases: TGCGCCAGCAGCCACGAACCGGGGGACGTTAATGGCTACACCTTC. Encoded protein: CASSHEPGDVNGYTF.

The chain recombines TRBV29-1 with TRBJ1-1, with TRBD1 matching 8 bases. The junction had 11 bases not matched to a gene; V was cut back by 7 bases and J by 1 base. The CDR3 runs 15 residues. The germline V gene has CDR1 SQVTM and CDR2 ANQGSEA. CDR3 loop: CSAITWGTGNTEAFF. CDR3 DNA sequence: TGCAGCGCCATCACCTGGGGGACAGGGAACACTGAAGCTTTCTTT. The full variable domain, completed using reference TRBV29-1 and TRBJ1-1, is SAVISQKPSRDICQRGTSLTIQCQVDSQVTMMFWYRQQPGQSLTLIATANQGSEATYESGFVIDKFPISRPNLTFSTLTVSNMSPEDSSIYLCSAITWGTGNTEAFFGQGTRLTVV.

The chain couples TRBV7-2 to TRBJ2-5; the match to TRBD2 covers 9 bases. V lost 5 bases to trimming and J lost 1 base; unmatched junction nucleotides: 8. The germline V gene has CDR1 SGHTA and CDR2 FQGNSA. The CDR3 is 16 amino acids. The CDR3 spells CASSRGAGGVQETQYF. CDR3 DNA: TGTGCCAGCAGCCGAGGGGCGGGAGGGGTCCAAGAGACCCAGTACTTC.

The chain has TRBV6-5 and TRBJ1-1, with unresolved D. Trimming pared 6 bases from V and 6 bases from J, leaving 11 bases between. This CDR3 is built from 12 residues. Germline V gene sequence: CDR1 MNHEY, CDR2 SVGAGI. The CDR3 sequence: CASSNPWAEAFF. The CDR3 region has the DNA TGTGCCAGCAGCAACCCTTGGGCTGAAGCTTTCTTT.

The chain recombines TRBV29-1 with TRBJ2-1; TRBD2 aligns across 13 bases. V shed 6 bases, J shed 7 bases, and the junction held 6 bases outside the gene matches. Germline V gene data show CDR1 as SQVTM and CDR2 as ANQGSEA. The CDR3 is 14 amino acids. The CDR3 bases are TGCAGCGTCCCGGGACTAGCGGGATTAAATGAGCAGTTCTTC. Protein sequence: CSVPGLAGLNEQFF.

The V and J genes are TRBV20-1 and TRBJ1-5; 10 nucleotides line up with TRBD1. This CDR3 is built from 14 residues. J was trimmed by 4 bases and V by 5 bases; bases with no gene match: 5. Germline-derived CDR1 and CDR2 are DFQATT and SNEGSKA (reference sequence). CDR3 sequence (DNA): TGCAGTGCTGGGACGGACAGGGGGAATCAGCCCCAGCATTTT. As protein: CSAGTDRGNQPQHF.

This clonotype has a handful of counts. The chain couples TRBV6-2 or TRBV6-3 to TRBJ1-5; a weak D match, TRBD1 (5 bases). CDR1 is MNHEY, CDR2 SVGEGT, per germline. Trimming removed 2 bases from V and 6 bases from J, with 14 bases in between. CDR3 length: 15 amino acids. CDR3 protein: CASSYGLGGTQPQHF. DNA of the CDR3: TGTGCCAGCAGTTACGGTTTGGGGGGGACTCAGCCCCAGCATTTT.

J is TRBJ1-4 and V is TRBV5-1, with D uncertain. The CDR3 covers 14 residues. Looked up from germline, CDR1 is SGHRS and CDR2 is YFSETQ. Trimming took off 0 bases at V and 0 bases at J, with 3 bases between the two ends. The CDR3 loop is CASSLEATNEKLFF. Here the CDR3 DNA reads TGCGCCAGCAGCTTGGAAGCAACTAATGAAAAACTGTTTTTT.

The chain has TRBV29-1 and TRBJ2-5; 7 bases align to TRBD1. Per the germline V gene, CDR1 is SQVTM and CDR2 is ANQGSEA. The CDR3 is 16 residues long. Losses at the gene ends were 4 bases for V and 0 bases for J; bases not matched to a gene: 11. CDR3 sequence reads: CSVGPGQTVYQETQYF. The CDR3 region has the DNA TGCAGCGTTGGACCGGGACAGACAGTTTACCAAGAGACCCAGTACTTC.

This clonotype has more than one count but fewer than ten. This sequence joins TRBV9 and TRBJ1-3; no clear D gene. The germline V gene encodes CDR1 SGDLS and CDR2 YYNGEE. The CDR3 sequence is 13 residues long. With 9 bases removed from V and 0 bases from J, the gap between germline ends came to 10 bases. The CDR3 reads CAIRVSSGNTIYF. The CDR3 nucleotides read TGTGCCATAAGGGTAAGCTCTGGAAACACCATATATTTT.

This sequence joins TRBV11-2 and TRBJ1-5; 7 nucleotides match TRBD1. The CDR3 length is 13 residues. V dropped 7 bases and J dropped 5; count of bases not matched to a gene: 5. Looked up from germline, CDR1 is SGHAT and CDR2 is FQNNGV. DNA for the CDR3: TGTGCCAGCAAGGGACAGCCACATCAGCCCCAGCATTTT. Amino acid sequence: CASKGQPHQPQHF.

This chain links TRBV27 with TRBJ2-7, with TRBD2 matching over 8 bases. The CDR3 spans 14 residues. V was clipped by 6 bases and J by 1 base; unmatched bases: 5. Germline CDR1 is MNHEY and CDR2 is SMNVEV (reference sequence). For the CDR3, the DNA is TGTGCCAGCAGCCGTAGCGGGGAATCCTACGAGCAGTACTTC. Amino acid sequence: CASSRSGESYEQYF.

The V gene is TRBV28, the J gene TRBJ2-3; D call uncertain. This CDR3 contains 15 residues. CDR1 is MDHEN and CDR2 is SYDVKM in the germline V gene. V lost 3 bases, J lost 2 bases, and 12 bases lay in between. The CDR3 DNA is TGTGCCAGCAGTTTGTCCCGAGATCTCACAGATACGCAGTATTTT. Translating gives CASSLSRDLTDTQYF.

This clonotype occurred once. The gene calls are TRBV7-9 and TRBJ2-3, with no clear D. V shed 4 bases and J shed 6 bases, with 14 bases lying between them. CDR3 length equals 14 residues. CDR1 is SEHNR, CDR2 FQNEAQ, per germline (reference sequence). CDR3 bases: TGTGCCAGCAGCTCCCTTATTATTGTGGATACGCAGTATTTT. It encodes CASSSLIIVDTQYF.

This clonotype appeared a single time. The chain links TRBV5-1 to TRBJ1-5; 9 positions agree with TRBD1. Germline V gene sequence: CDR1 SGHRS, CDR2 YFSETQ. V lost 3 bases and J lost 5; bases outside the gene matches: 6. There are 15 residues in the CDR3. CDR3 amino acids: CASSYWTGEDQPQHF. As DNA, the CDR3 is TGCGCCAGCAGCTACTGGACAGGGGAGGATCAGCCCCAGCATTTT.

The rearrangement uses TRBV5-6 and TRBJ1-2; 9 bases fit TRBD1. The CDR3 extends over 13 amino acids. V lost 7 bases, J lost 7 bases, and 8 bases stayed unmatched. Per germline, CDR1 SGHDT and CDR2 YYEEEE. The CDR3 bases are TGTGCCAGCGCTCACACAGGGGGCTCTGGCTACACCTTC. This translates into CASAHTGGSGYTF.

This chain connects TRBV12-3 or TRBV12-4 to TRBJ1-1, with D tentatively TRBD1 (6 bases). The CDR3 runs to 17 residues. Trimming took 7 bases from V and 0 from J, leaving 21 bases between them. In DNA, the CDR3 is TGTGCCAGCACTGAACAGGGAGGGAGGGGAATGAACACTGAAGCTTTCTTT. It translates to CASTEQGGRGMNTEAFF.

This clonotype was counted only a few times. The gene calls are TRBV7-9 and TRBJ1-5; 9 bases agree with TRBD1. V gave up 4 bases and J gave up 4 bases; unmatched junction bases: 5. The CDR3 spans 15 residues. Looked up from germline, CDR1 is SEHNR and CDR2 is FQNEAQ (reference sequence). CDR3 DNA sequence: TGTGCCAGCAGCTCGGATGGGACAGGGAATCAGCCCCAGCATTTT. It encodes CASSSDGTGNQPQHF. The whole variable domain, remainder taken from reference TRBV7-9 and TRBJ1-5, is DTGVSQNPRHKITKRGQNVTFRCDPISEHNRLYWYRQTLGQGPEFLTYFQNEAQLEKSRLLSDRFSAERPKGSFSTLEIQRTEQGDSAMYLCASSSDGTGNQPQHFGDGTRLSIL.